The clone carrying this T cell receptor (beta chain) was picked up many times. Per germline, CDR1 MNHEY and CDR2 SVGEGT. The CDR3 runs to 16 residues. After removal of 0 bases from V and 8 bases from J, the junction contained 6 bases not matched to a gene. The protocol was immunoSEQ multiplex PCR, while the TCRdb copy is restricted to in-frame clones and leaves out a portion. The sample records tens of thousands of clones, roughly 87% being singletons. This sample was taken from a study of T cell responses to AZD1222 COVID-19 vaccine. The sequence was collected from an adult in good health. The chain joins TRBV6-2 or TRBV6-3 to TRBJ2-1; TRBD2 matches at 11 bases. Sequences were derived from peripheral blood, sampled on day 0 of AZD1222 vaccination. CDR3 region: CASSYSLAGGRDEQFF. In DNA form, the CDR3 reads TGTGCCAGCAGTTACTCGTTAGCGGGAGGGAGGGATGAGCAGTTCTTC.